These 22 T cell receptor beta chains originate from one sample sequenced in a study of shared clonotypes between healthy human individuals. Produced via immunoSEQ multiplex PCR; TCRdb's table is partial and in-frame only. The sample holds 2 million to 3 million clones, roughly 93% seen once. The sequencing sample was made of naive CD4+ T cells from PBMCs. Noted subset: CD45RA+ positively selected. The receptors here all came from a man younger than 30 in good health. Some clones in this sample may be carry-over from other donors' samples.

The rearrangement uses TRBV6-1 and TRBJ2-4; D may be TRBD2 (6 bases). Germline lookup yields CDR1 MNHNS and CDR2 SASEGT. CDR3 length: 14 residues. The ends were cut back, 6 bases at V and 8 bases at J, with 17 bases in the middle. CDR3 bases: TGTGCCAGCAGCGACGGGGGTAGTAGGGACATTCAGTACTTC. It translates to CASSDGGSRDIQYF.

This clone appeared once. Other DNA sequences within the sample encode an identical CDR3. The rearrangement joins TRBV29-1 to TRBJ2-5; D is unclear. Trimming pared 2 bases from V and 1 base from J, leaving 8 bases between. This CDR3 is built from 13 residues. From germline, CDR1 is SQVTM and CDR2 ANQGSEA. The DNA for the CDR3 is TGCAGCGTTGAAACAGCCCCCCAAGAGACCCAGTACTTC. It yields the protein CSVETAPQETQYF.

In its sample, this clone was seen once. The chain is built from TRBV5-1 and TRBJ2-7; 7 nucleotides match TRBD1. The germline V gene has CDR1 SGHRS and CDR2 YFSETQ. This CDR3 is built from 14 residues. J lost 2 bases, V lost 4 bases, and 6 bases had no gene match. In DNA form, the CDR3 reads TGCGCCAGCAGCCCTTCCACAGGGGCCTACGAGCAGTACTTC. Encoded protein: CASSPSTGAYEQYF. The full variable domain, with the rest looked up from reference TRBV5-1 and TRBJ2-7, is KAGVTQTPRYLIKTRGQQVTLSCSPISGHRSVSWYQQTPGQGLQFLFEYFSETQRNKGNFPGRFSGRQFSNSRSEMNVSTLELGDSALYLCASSPSTGAYEQYFGPGTRLTVT.

The gene calls are TRBV9 and TRBJ2-4, with 10 positions matching TRBD1. The CDR3 spans 15 residues. V shed 0 bases, J shed 5 bases, and the junction held 2 bases outside the gene matches. Germline CDR1 reads SGDLS; CDR2 reads YYNGEE. The CDR3 is CASSVGDRGQNIQYF. The CDR3 DNA follows: TGTGCCAGCAGCGTAGGGGACAGGGGACAAAACATTCAGTACTTC.

The rearrangement joins TRBV28 to TRBJ2-1, with D unresolved. The CDR3 totals 12 residues. Germline V CDR1 and CDR2: MDHEN, SYDVKM. V lost 7 bases to trimming and J lost 2 bases, with 6 bases between them. CDR3 bases: TGTGCCAGCACCTCACCCTACAATGAGCAGTTCTTC. This translates into CASTSPYNEQFF.

The chain couples TRBV5-1 to TRBJ2-1, with 7 bases matching TRBD2. V shed 5 bases and J 7 bases; nucleotides not matched to a gene: 6. CDR1 is SGHRS and CDR2 is YFSETQ in the germline V gene. The CDR3 is 13 amino acids. CDR3 region: CASRMQAGNEQFF. The CDR3 nucleotides are TGCGCCAGCAGGATGCAAGCGGGAAATGAGCAGTTCTTC.

V and J are TRBV5-1 and TRBJ2-3, with TRBD2 matching 9 bases. The J segment lost 3 bases and the V segment lost 2 bases, leaving 16 bases of the junction unmatched. From germline, CDR1 is SGHRS and CDR2 YFSETQ. The length of the CDR3 is 19 residues. CDR3 amino acids: CASSFVGLAGVTLTDTQYF. The CDR3 DNA reads TGCGCCAGCAGCTTCGTAGGGTTAGCGGGAGTAACATTGACAGATACGCAGTATTTT. Combining the CDR3 with reference TRBV5-1 and TRBJ2-3 gives the whole variable domain KAGVTQTPRYLIKTRGQQVTLSCSPISGHRSVSWYQQTPGQGLQFLFEYFSETQRNKGNFPGRFSGRQFSNSRSEMNVSTLELGDSALYLCASSFVGLAGVTLTDTQYFGPGTRLTVL.

The chain carries TRBV7-9 and TRBJ2-7; D is possibly TRBD1 or TRBD2 (6 bases each). The V end lost 7 bases, the J end lost 6 bases, and 19 bases lay between the germline ends. This CDR3 spans 14 amino acids. Germline CDR1 and CDR2: SEHNR and FQNEAQ (reference sequence). The CDR3 is CASTSRGQYAEQYF. The CDR3, as DNA: TGTGCCAGCACGTCCCGGGGGCAGTACGCCGAGCAGTACTTC.

V usage is TRBV18 and J usage is TRBJ1-3, with 8 bases identical to TRBD1. The ends lost 5 bases at V and 0 bases at J; junction bases unmatched: 12. Germline V gene sequence: CDR1 KGHSH, CDR2 LQKENI. This CDR3 contains 18 residues. CDR3 nucleotides: TGTGCCAGCTCAGAGGCCGGGACAGGCCGATACTCTGGAAACACCATATATTTT. Encoded protein: CASSEAGTGRYSGNTIYF.

This sequence joins TRBV5-6 and TRBJ2-1; 13 nucleotides line up with TRBD2. Germline CDR1 SGHDT, CDR2 YYEEEE. The CDR3 is made up of 16 amino acids. J gave up 5 bases and V 4 bases, and 6 bases lay outside the gene matches. The CDR3 DNA reads TGTGCCAGCAGCCTCCGAGGACTAGCGGGAGACAATGAGCAGTTCTTC. Its translation: CASSLRGLAGDNEQFF. Looking up the rest from reference TRBV5-6 and TRBJ2-1 gives the full variable domain: DAGVTQSPTHLIKTRGQQVTLRCSPKSGHDTVSWYQQALGQGPQFIFQYYEEEERQRGNFPDRFSGHQFPNYSSELNVNALLLGDSALYLCASSLRGLAGDNEQFFGPGTRLTVL.

The chain has TRBV28 and TRBJ1-5, with D unresolved. V was clipped by 5 bases and J by 1 base, with 9 bases between them. Germline V gene data show CDR1 as MDHEN and CDR2 as SYDVKM. The CDR3 is 14 residues long. The CDR3 coding sequence is TGTGCCAGCAGTCCCCGAGGGAGCAATCAGCCCCAGCATTTT. Residues: CASSPRGSNQPQHF.

The gene calls are TRBV7-9 and TRBJ1-1; TRBD1 is a possible D gene (6 bases). V shed 5 bases and J shed 0 bases, with 16 bases lying between them. Per the germline V gene, CDR1 is SEHNR and CDR2 is FQNEAQ (reference sequence). The CDR3 consists of 16 residues. The CDR3: CASSIIRGPMNTEAFF. CDR3 nucleotide sequence: TGTGCCAGCAGCATTATCAGGGGACCCATGAACACTGAAGCTTTCTTT.

The V gene is TRBV2, the J gene TRBJ2-4; D is unresolved. This CDR3 has 15 amino acids. The germline V gene has CDR1 SNHLY and CDR2 FYNNEI. V lost 10 bases and J 5 bases, leaving 21 bases between the germline ends. The CDR3 spells CATSPLLLVQNIQYF. CDR3 nucleotide sequence: TGTGCCACCAGCCCCCTTTTACTTGTCCAAAACATTCAGTACTTC.

The gene calls are TRBV5-1 and TRBJ1-5, with D unclear. The V gene lost 0 bases and the J gene lost 7 bases, with 11 bases spanning the gap. Germline V gene lookup returns CDR1 SGHRS and CDR2 YFSETQ. This CDR3 has 14 residues. CDR3 sequence reads: CASSLGREGQPQHF. The CDR3 region has the DNA TGCGCCAGCAGCTTGGGGAGGGAGGGCCAGCCCCAGCATTTT. Full variable domain (missing parts from reference TRBV5-1 and TRBJ1-5): KAGVTQTPRYLIKTRGQQVTLSCSPISGHRSVSWYQQTPGQGLQFLFEYFSETQRNKGNFPGRFSGRQFSNSRSEMNVSTLELGDSALYLCASSLGREGQPQHFGDGTRLSIL.

The V gene is TRBV2, the J gene TRBJ2-6; 7 positions match TRBD1. J lost 2 bases, V lost 6 bases, and 4 bases had no gene match. The CDR3 runs 15 residues. The V gene's germline CDR1 is SNHLY and CDR2 FYNNEI. The CDR3 region is CASRQDRAGANVLTF. The DNA for the CDR3 is TGTGCCAGCAGGCAAGACAGGGCTGGGGCCAACGTCCTGACTTTC.

The rearrangement uses TRBV2 and TRBJ2-2; no definite D call. The CDR3 loop spans 15 amino acids. V was cut by 0 bases and J by 6 bases, with 11 bases left in between. CDR1 SNHLY and CDR2 FYNNEI come from the germline V gene. CDR3 sequence: CASSEARSTAGELFF. The CDR3 DNA reads TGTGCCAGCAGTGAAGCGCGCAGCACGGCCGGGGAGCTGTTTTTT.

V is TRBV2 and J is TRBJ2-1, with D unclear. The germline gives CDR1 SNHLY, CDR2 FYNNEI. The CDR3 length is 14 residues. V was clipped by 4 bases and J by 3 bases, with 10 bases between them. The DNA for the CDR3 is TGTGCCAGCAGTGGGGCCCTTGACTACAATGAGCAGTTCTTC. Its translation: CASSGALDYNEQFF.

The chain uses TRBV20-1 and TRBJ1-1; TRBD1 might be the D (5 bases). Between the trimmed V and J ends, which lost 2 bases and 12 bases, there was a span of 7 bases. There are 9 residues in the CDR3. CDR1 and CDR2 (germline): DFQATT, SNEGSKA (reference sequence). The CDR3 is CSARRGSFF. DNA for the CDR3: TGCAGTGCTAGAAGGGGATCTTTCTTT.

The sample holds a few counts of this clone. The junction and the germline gene differ at one end; a read error may be behind it. The chain uses TRBV28 and TRBJ1-1; D might be TRBD1 (5 bases). The CDR3 totals 12 residues. Germline V gives CDR1 MDHEN, CDR2 SYDVKM. CDR3 bases: TGTGCCAGCAGCCCCAGGGAATCCCGGCGGTCCTTT. Protein sequence: CASSPRESRRSF.

J is TRBJ1-1 and V is TRBV5-5; D call uncertain. With 3 bases removed from V and 4 bases from J, the gap between germline ends came to 7 bases. Germline CDR1 reads SGHKS; CDR2 reads YYEKEE (reference sequence). The CDR3 runs 12 residues. The CDR3 DNA is TGTGCCAGCAGCTGGATGGCCACTGAAGCTTTCTTT. The encoded protein is CASSWMATEAFF.

The table lists this clone with a count of one. The chain couples TRBV10-3 to TRBJ1-1; D not certain. CDR1 ENHRY and CDR2 SYGVKD come from the germline V gene. CDR3 size: 13 residues. Trimming cost V 10 bases and J 0 bases, with 12 bases left between them. CDR3 bases: TGTGCCAGCCTCCTGACAATGAACACTGAAGCTTTCTTT. This codes for CASLLTMNTEAFF.

J is TRBJ1-2 and V is TRBV7-2; no reliable D call. With 1 base removed from V and 4 bases from J, the gap between germline ends came to 13 bases. This CDR3 spans 15 amino acids. Per germline, CDR1 SGHTA and CDR2 FQGNSA. CDR3 DNA: TGTGCCAGCAGCTTAGGAACCCCAGTAGGCTATGGCTACACCTTC. This gives the protein CASSLGTPVGYGYTF.